One sample yielded the 22 T cell receptor beta chains listed below, sequenced in a study of cytomegalovirus exposure and HLA in healthy donors (dated by TCRdb to between 2016 and 2019). To prepare the library, the immunoSEQ multiplex PCR assay was applied. The multiplex PCR relied on a mix of 60 forward primers for TCR Vbeta segments and 13 reverse primers for TCR Jbeta segments. What TCRdb holds here is the immuneACCESS table cut down to in-frame rearrangements. Part of the clones is not present; checked against another copy, under half of the missing clones reflect an unresolved V gene, and the others are unexplained. The sample has roughly 180,000 clones on record, 75% to 90% of them singletons. Jointly, the top ten make up about 10% of the sample. Source material: PBMCs. The source of these receptors is a man aged 18 to 30 in good health and CMV-seropositive.

This clone was detected once. The CDR3 DNA reads as TGTGCCAGCAGCTCGGTGCAGGGGGCTCTCCATGGCTACACCTTC. Translating it yields CASSSVQGALHGYTF. The chain carries TRBV11-2 and TRBJ1-2; TRBD1 matches 8 bases. The CDR3 sequence is 15 residues long. Per germline, CDR1 SGHAT and CDR2 FQNNGV. With V trimmed by 4 bases and J by 6 bases, 10 bases remained unmatched.

The chain joins TRBV14 to TRBJ2-7; D gene uncertain. Per germline, CDR1 SGHDN and CDR2 FVKESK. V was shortened by 0 bases and J by 3 bases, with 6 bases between the two germline ends. The CDR3 consists of 13 residues. CDR3: CASSQDPGYEQYF. The CDR3 DNA reads as TGTGCCAGCAGCCAAGACCCCGGCTACGAGCAGTACTTC.

The rearrangement links TRBV7-9 to TRBJ2-5; D possibly corresponds to TRBD2 (7 bases). From germline, CDR1 is SEHNR and CDR2 FQNEAQ (reference sequence). This CDR3 region has 16 residues. With 5 bases removed from V and 2 bases from J, the gap between germline ends came to 18 bases. The DNA of the CDR3 is TGTGCCAGCAGCAACCGCCCGGGGGGCCAACAAGAGACCCAGTACTTC. Its translation is CASSNRPGGQQETQYF.

This chain joins TRBV10-3 and TRBJ2-5, with D perhaps TRBD2 (7 bases). There are 15 residues in the CDR3. CDR1 and CDR2 from the germline V gene are ENHRY and SYGVKD. V was trimmed by 6 bases and J by 5 bases, leaving 19 bases between them. The CDR3 region is CAIRREGGAGETQYF. The CDR3 bases are TGTGCCATCAGACGAGAAGGGGGGGCAGGGGAGACCCAGTACTTC.

This chain connects TRBV11-2 to TRBJ1-6; perhaps TRBD1 as D (6 bases). The V gene's germline CDR1 is SGHAT and CDR2 FQNNGV. The CDR3 is 16 amino acids. V was clipped by 5 bases and J by 6 bases, with 17 bases between them. CDR3 in DNA: TGTGCCAGCAGCGAATTGAGGGGGGGGGTTAATTCACCCCTCCACTTT. This translates into CASSELRGGVNSPLHF. The entire variable domain, with the rest obtained from reference TRBV11-2 and TRBJ1-6, is as follows: EAGVAQSPRYKIIEKRQSVAFWCNPISGHATLYWYQQILGQGPKLLIQFQNNGVVDDSQLPKDRFSAERLKGVDSTLKIQPAKLEDSAVYLCASSELRGGVNSPLHFGNGTRLTVT.

The rearrangement links TRBV27 to TRBJ2-7, with D possibly being TRBD2 (7 bases). CDR3 size: 14 residues. V was shortened by 5 bases and J by 2 bases, with 13 bases between the two germline ends. The germline V gene encodes CDR1 MNHEY and CDR2 SMNVEV (reference sequence). The CDR3 coding sequence is TGTGCCAGCAGTGGCGGGGGCGGGACCTACGAGCAGTACTTC. Translating it yields CASSGGGGTYEQYF.

The J gene is TRBJ2-2, the V gene TRBV5-6, with 10 bases identical to TRBD1. The CDR3 length is 16 residues. Trimming at V came to 3 bases and at J to 4 bases, leaving 6 bases not matched to a gene. Per germline, CDR1 SGHDT and CDR2 YYEEEE. The CDR3 loop is CASSWDRGSSTGELFF. The CDR3 region has the DNA TGTGCCAGCAGCTGGGACAGGGGTTCGAGCACCGGGGAGCTGTTTTTT.

The chain carries TRBV5-1 and TRBJ2-1, with 8 bases lining up with TRBD1. The CDR3 extends over 15 amino acids. Germline values: CDR1 SGHRS, CDR2 YFSETQ. V lost 5 bases and J lost 0; bases outside the gene matches: 4. CDR3 DNA sequence: TGCGCCAGCAGTATTACAGGGGGCTCCTACAATGAGCAGTTCTTC. Protein sequence: CASSITGGSYNEQFF.

The rearrangement joins TRBV7-9 to TRBJ2-3, with D maybe TRBD2 (5 bases). The CDR3 length is 15 residues. Trimming shortened V by 2 bases and J by 1 base, and 10 bases separated the two germline ends. In germline, CDR1 is SEHNR, CDR2 FQNEAQ (reference sequence). This CDR3 is CASSLSDGGTDTQYF. DNA of the CDR3: TGTGCCAGCAGCTTAAGCGACGGGGGCACAGATACGCAGTATTTT.

The chain recombines TRBV19 with TRBJ2-7; 7 positions match TRBD1. Germline CDR1 reads LNHDA; CDR2 reads SQIVND (reference sequence). Unmatched junction bases numbered 5, after V lost 3 bases and J lost 0 bases. The CDR3 runs 15 residues. CDR3: CASSMFDRASYEQYF. CDR3 coding DNA: TGTGCCAGTAGTATGTTTGACAGGGCCTCCTACGAGCAGTACTTC. Based on the CDR3 plus reference TRBV19 and TRBJ2-7, the full variable domain is DGGITQSPKYLFRKEGQNVTLSCEQNLNHDAMYWYRQDPGQGLRLIYYSQIVNDFQKGDIAEGYSVSREKKESFPLTVTSAQKNPTAFYLCASSMFDRASYEQYFGPGTRLTVT.

The chain couples TRBV19 to TRBJ2-7; the match to TRBD1 covers 7 bases. Germline trimming cut 10 bases from V and 6 bases from J; bases unmatched to any gene: 15. The CDR3 totals 14 residues. Germline CDR1 LNHDA, CDR2 SQIVND (reference sequence). For the CDR3, the DNA is TGTGCCACCCGGACAGGTCCTTTCCCTTCCGAGCAGTACTTC. Residues: CATRTGPFPSEQYF.

This chain joins TRBV7-8 and TRBJ2-7; 9 bases agree with TRBD1. V lost 4 bases and J lost 7; bases outside the gene matches: 8. Germline V lookup: CDR1 SGHVS, CDR2 FQNEAQ. This CDR3 region has 14 residues. CDR3 coding DNA: TGTGCCAGCAGCTCGGGACAGGGCCTCCCAGAGCAGTACTTC. Translating gives CASSSGQGLPEQYF.

This clone has a handful of counts. This chain joins TRBV5-5 and TRBJ1-5; 8 bases are shared with TRBD1. V shed 0 bases, J shed 5 bases, and the junction held 13 bases outside the gene matches. Germline loops: CDR1 SGHKS, CDR2 YYEKEE (reference sequence). This CDR3 is 18 amino acids long. The CDR3 region is CASSLAPSAGGRDQPQHF. Written as DNA, the CDR3 is TGTGCCAGCAGCTTGGCCCCCTCGGCAGGGGGCAGGGATCAGCCCCAGCATTTT. The entire variable domain, with the rest obtained from reference TRBV5-5 and TRBJ1-5, is as follows: DAGVTQSPTHLIKTRGQQVTLRCSPISGHKSVSWYQQVLGQGPQFIFQYYEKEERGRGNFPDRFSARQFPNYSSELNVNALLLGDSALYLCASSLAPSAGGRDQPQHFGDGTRLSIL.

This clone was observed a single time. This chain links TRBV9 with TRBJ1-1; possible D gene TRBD1, 5 bases. CDR3 size: 13 residues. The V end was cut by 4 bases, the J end by 7 bases, with 14 bases between. Germline CDR1 SGDLS, CDR2 YYNGEE. The CDR3 DNA is TGTGCCAGCAGCCCCCGGTGGGGGGATGAAGCTTTCTTT. Protein product: CASSPRWGDEAFF.

About this clone: Its ends do not fully match the called genes, so a read error is possible. The rearrangement links TRBV6-4 to TRBJ1-6; D is uncertain. The germline gives CDR1 MRHNA, CDR2 SNTAGT. This CDR3 has 14 residues. The CDR3 sequence is CASSDSSYNSPLHF. CDR3 nucleotide sequence: TGTGCCAGCAGTGACAGCTCCTATAATTCCCCCCTCCACTTT.

This chain links TRBV5-1 with TRBJ2-5; 9 bases map to TRBD1. Germline CDR1 is SGHRS and CDR2 is YFSETQ. CDR3 size: 14 residues. The V gene end was trimmed by 10 bases and the J gene end by 5 bases; junction bases not matched to a gene: 12. The CDR3 region is CAGKGTGGTETQYF. CDR3 nucleotides: TGCGCCGGCAAAGGAACAGGGGGCACGGAGACCCAGTACTTC.

CDR3 sequence: CASSQGGGAETQYF. The CDR3 bases are TGCGCCAGCAGCCAGGGCGGGGGGGCGGAGACCCAGTACTTC. The rearrangement joins TRBV4-1 to TRBJ2-5; 9 bases match TRBD2. Losses at the gene ends were 3 bases for V and 5 bases for J; bases not matched to a gene: 4. This CDR3 is 14 amino acids long. Germline V lookup: CDR1 MGHRA, CDR2 YSYEKL.

The chain is built from TRBV11-2 and TRBJ1-3; no definite D call. The CDR3 is 15 residues long. Trimming removed 0 bases at V and 8 bases at J, with 14 bases between. Germline V gives CDR1 SGHAT, CDR2 FQNNGV. The CDR3 loop is CASSLDVGRVDTIYF. CDR3 sequence (DNA): TGTGCCAGCAGCTTAGATGTCGGCCGGGTGGACACCATATATTTT.

The V gene is TRBV10-3, the J gene TRBJ2-7; 7 positions match TRBD1. CDR1 ENHRY and CDR2 SYGVKD come from the germline V gene. This CDR3 region has 13 residues. With 5 bases clipped from V and 4 bases from J, the junction kept 5 bases outside the gene matches. The CDR3 DNA follows: TGTGCCATCAGTCCGGGACAGAATTACGAGCAGTACTTC. Its protein is CAISPGQNYEQYF.

V is TRBV7-6 and J is TRBJ2-2, with a weak D call TRBD1 (5 bases). This CDR3 region has 15 residues. Per germline, CDR1 SGHVS and CDR2 FNYEAQ. V lost 0 bases, J lost 6 bases, and 11 bases lay in between. The CDR3 spells CASSLAVDSAGELFF. DNA for the CDR3: TGTGCCAGCAGCTTAGCGGTAGACAGTGCCGGGGAGCTGTTTTTT.

The chain employs TRBV7-9 and TRBJ2-5, with 8 bases aligning to TRBD2. J gave up 3 bases and V 5 bases, and 5 bases lay outside the gene matches. Germline V gene lookup returns CDR1 SEHNR and CDR2 FQNEAQ (reference sequence). CDR3 length: 14 residues. CDR3 protein: CASSGGGREETQYF. In DNA, the CDR3 is TGTGCCAGCAGCGGCGGGGGGCGCGAAGAGACCCAGTACTTC.

The CDR3 spells CASSQDYTDTQYF. In DNA, the CDR3 is TGCGCCAGCAGCCAAGATTACACAGATACGCAGTATTTT. This chain connects TRBV4-3 to TRBJ2-3; D uncertain. The CDR3 spans 13 residues. Germline-derived CDR1 and CDR2 are LGHNA and YSLEER. The germline V and J ends were trimmed by 0 bases and 2 bases, with 3 bases remaining between them.